These 20 T cell receptor beta chains originate from one sample sequenced in a study of blood T cell repertoires in COVID-19. Produced via immunoSEQ multiplex PCR; TCRdb's table is partial and in-frame only. The sample lists approximately 97,000 clones, around nine tenths seen once, with approximately 1.5% in the top ten. Material: peripheral blood. These TCRs come from a man in his fifties or sixties with acute or convalescent COVID-19.

The CDR3 DNA reads as TGTGCCAGCAGCGTAAGGTGGAGCACTGAAGCTTTCTTT. As protein: CASSVRWSTEAFF. The chain joins TRBV9 to TRBJ1-1, with D uncertain. This CDR3 contains 13 residues. The V and J ends lost 1 base and 4 bases respectively, with 8 bases between them. Germline CDR1 reads SGDLS; CDR2 reads YYNGEE.

This clone was seen once. The V and J genes are TRBV19 and TRBJ1-2; D gene unclear. Germline V gives CDR1 LNHDA, CDR2 SQIVND (reference sequence). This CDR3 region has 13 residues. Trimming cost V 1 base and J 7 bases, with 10 bases left between them. The CDR3 loop is CASSIASTTGYTF. As DNA, the CDR3 is TGTGCCAGTAGTATAGCTTCCACTACTGGCTACACCTTC.

V and J are TRBV10-3 and TRBJ1-2; 8 nucleotides match TRBD1. The CDR3 has 11 amino acids. The junction had 4 bases not matched to a gene; V was cut back by 8 bases and J by 8 bases. CDR1 ENHRY and CDR2 SYGVKD come from the germline V gene. CDR3 DNA: TGTGCCATCCCAGGGGGCGCGGGCTACACCTTC. Protein sequence: CAIPGGAGYTF.

The chain carries TRBV18 and TRBJ1-1; tentative D call: TRBD1 (5 bases). Per germline, CDR1 KGHSH and CDR2 LQKENI. The V and J ends lost 6 bases and 3 bases respectively, with 23 bases between them. The CDR3 is 17 residues long. CDR3 coding DNA: TGTGCCAGCTCCCCGCTGGTTAACAGCCAGGGCGACACTGAAGCTTTCTTT. This translates into CASSPLVNSQGDTEAFF.

V and J are TRBV7-2 and TRBJ1-2; D remains unclear. V lost 3 bases to trimming and J lost 4 bases, with 18 bases between them. This CDR3 is 16 amino acids long. Germline lookup yields CDR1 SGHTA and CDR2 FQGNSA. CDR3 nucleotide sequence: TGTGCCAGCAGCTTTGGGTCAACAGTCCTCCTCTATGGCTACACCTTC. Encoded protein: CASSFGSTVLLYGYTF.

V gene TRBV2 combines with J gene TRBJ1-5; D possibly corresponds to TRBD1 (5 bases). Germline-derived CDR1 and CDR2 are SNHLY and FYNNEI. V shed 4 bases and J shed 7 bases, with 17 bases lying between them. The CDR3 runs 15 residues. The CDR3 here is CASSAYGGSGQPQHF. The CDR3 nucleotides read TGTGCCAGCAGTGCCTATGGGGGGTCTGGGCAGCCCCAGCATTTT.

CDR3 sequence reads: CATSLSFGEAFF. The CDR3 nucleotides read TGTGCCACCTCTCTGAGTTTTGGTGAAGCTTTCTTT. This chain connects TRBV9 to TRBJ1-1; no reliable D call. The V gene lost 9 bases and the J gene lost 7 bases, with 16 bases spanning the gap. Germline V lookup: CDR1 SGDLS, CDR2 YYNGEE. CDR3 length: 12 amino acids.

The chain combines TRBV10-3 with TRBJ1-2; 10 nucleotides align to TRBD1. Per the germline V gene, CDR1 is ENHRY and CDR2 is SYGVKD. CDR3 length: 15 residues. With 2 bases clipped from V and 5 bases from J, the junction kept 5 bases outside the gene matches. DNA for the CDR3: TGTGCCATCAGTGAGACGAGGACAGGGGGGTATGGCTACACCTTC. The encoded protein is CAISETRTGGYGYTF.

This chain joins TRBV7-9 and TRBJ1-4; 9 positions agree with TRBD1. This CDR3 is 16 amino acids long. Germline V gene data show CDR1 as SEHNR and CDR2 as FQNEAQ (reference sequence). The V segment lost 5 bases and the J segment 1 base; nucleotides outside the gene matches: 5. CDR3 nucleotide sequence: TGTGCCAGCAGCGAACAGGGGGCGATAACTAATGAAAAACTGTTTTTT. It is translated as CASSEQGAITNEKLFF. Full variable domain (outside the CDR3, taken from reference TRBV7-9 and TRBJ1-4): DTGVSQNPRHKITKRGQNVTFRCDPISEHNRLYWYRQTLGQGPEFLTYFQNEAQLEKSRLLSDRFSAERPKGSFSTLEIQRTEQGDSAMYLCASSEQGAITNEKLFFGSGTQLSVL.

The chain has TRBV23-1 and TRBJ2-7, with D perhaps matching TRBD1 (6 bases). TRBV23-1 is flagged as an ORF with uncertain function. V lost 4 bases, J lost 7 bases, and 35 bases lay in between. CDR3 length: 20 residues. The CDR3 region has the DNA TGCGCCAGCAGTCCGCCAGAGACAGGAGTTGGGGTCTGGTCGTACGGGGAGCAGTACGTC. Its protein product is CASSPPETGVGVWSYGEQYV.

This rearrangement joins TRBV30 to TRBJ1-2, with D unresolved. Trimming took off 2 bases at V and 6 bases at J, with 13 bases between the two ends. The germline CDR1 and CDR2 sequences are GTSNPN and SVGIG (reference sequence). This CDR3 region has 13 residues. CDR3 loop: CAWSQRSSNGYTF. The CDR3, as DNA: TGTGCCTGGAGTCAGCGGAGTTCTAATGGCTACACCTTC. Full variable domain (outside the CDR3, taken from reference TRBV30 and TRBJ1-2): SQTIHQWPATLVQPVGSPLSLECTVEGTSNPNLYWYRQAAGRGLQLLFYSVGIGQISSEVPQNLSASRPQDRQFILSSKKLLLSDSGFYLCAWSQRSSNGYTFGSGTRLTVV.

The rearrangement uses TRBV12-5 and TRBJ1-1, with TRBD1 as a possible D gene (5 bases). Trimming pared 7 bases from V and 4 bases from J, leaving 13 bases between. The CDR3 sequence is 13 residues long. Germline V CDR1 and CDR2: LGHNT, FRNRAP. The CDR3 nucleotides are TGTGCTAGTGACATCGGAGGGGCCACTGAAGCTTTCTTT. It codes for CASDIGGATEAFF.

The chain has TRBV5-6 and TRBJ1-4, with TRBD1 matching over 8 bases. Germline V gene sequence: CDR1 SGHDT, CDR2 YYEEEE. This CDR3 region has 15 residues. The trim removed 4 bases at V and 6 bases at J, leaving 8 bases unmatched. CDR3 in amino acids: CASSTPYRGDEKLFF. CDR3 DNA sequence: TGTGCCAGCAGCACGCCCTACAGGGGGGATGAAAAACTGTTTTTT. Together with reference TRBV5-6 and TRBJ1-4, the CDR3 gives the full variable domain: DAGVTQSPTHLIKTRGQQVTLRCSPKSGHDTVSWYQQALGQGPQFIFQYYEEEERQRGNFPDRFSGHQFPNYSSELNVNALLLGDSALYLCASSTPYRGDEKLFFGSGTQLSVL.

The chain uses TRBV4-1 and TRBJ1-1; unclear D gene. This CDR3 contains 15 residues. Per germline, CDR1 MGHRA and CDR2 YSYEKL. Between the trimmed V and J ends, which lost 1 base and 6 bases, there was a span of 15 bases. CDR3 nucleotide sequence: TGCGCCAGCAGCCAAGTGGCGGGGTGGTATGCTGAAGCTTTCTTT. This encodes CASSQVAGWYAEAFF.

The gene calls are TRBV2 and TRBJ1-2; D perhaps matches TRBD1 (5 bases). The CDR3 is made up of 15 amino acids. Trimming removed 0 bases from V and 4 bases from J, with 12 bases in between. Germline V gene sequence: CDR1 SNHLY, CDR2 FYNNEI. The CDR3 reads CASSEAPGGLYGYTF. In DNA, the CDR3 is TGTGCCAGCAGTGAAGCGCCGGGGGGACTCTATGGCTACACCTTC.

The chain links TRBV14 to TRBJ1-1, with TRBD1 matching over 7 bases. V shed 0 bases and J 6 bases; nucleotides not matched to a gene: 4. CDR3 length equals 14 residues. Per the germline V gene, CDR1 is SGHDN and CDR2 is FVKESK. CDR3 amino acids: CASSQEGRGAEAFF. As DNA, the CDR3 is TGTGCCAGCAGCCAAGAAGGCAGGGGGGCTGAAGCTTTCTTT. The complete variable domain, with remaining parts taken from reference TRBV14 and TRBJ1-1, reads EAGVTQFPSHSVIEKGQTVTLRCDPISGHDNLYWYRRVMGKEIKFLLHFVKESKQDESGMPNNRFLAERTGGTYSTLKVQPAELEDSGVYFCASSQEGRGAEAFFGQGTRLTVV.

The rearrangement joins TRBV5-1 to TRBJ1-4; 8 positions match TRBD1. This CDR3 has 16 residues. Germline V gene sequence: CDR1 SGHRS, CDR2 YFSETQ. V was clipped by 0 bases and J by 8 bases; unmatched bases: 9. The CDR3 coding sequence is TGCGCCAGCAGCTTGGGACGGACAGGGCAGGGAGAAAAACTGTTTTTT. Its translation is CASSLGRTGQGEKLFF.

This chain links TRBV30 with TRBJ1-3; the D is unclear. The germline CDR1 and CDR2 sequences are GTSNPN and SVGIG (reference sequence). Trimming shortened V by 4 bases and J by 0 bases, and 13 bases separated the two germline ends. The CDR3 runs to 15 residues. The DNA of the CDR3 is TGTGCCTGGAAGCTTGTCGGTCTCTCTGGAAACACCATATATTTT. Translating gives CAWKLVGLSGNTIYF.

The chain recombines TRBV5-1 with TRBJ2-1; tentative D call: TRBD2 (6 bases). This CDR3 contains 16 residues. The germline gives CDR1 SGHRS, CDR2 YFSETQ. Trimming cost V 0 bases and J 2 bases, with 12 bases left between them. Written as DNA, the CDR3 is TGCGCCAGCAGCTTGGTAGGGCCGGGAGCCTACAATGAGCAGTTCTTC. The encoded protein is CASSLVGPGAYNEQFF.

Concerning this clone: Other DNA sequences in this sample translate to the same CDR3. This rearrangement joins TRBV5-1 to TRBJ2-1; 9 bases match TRBD1. The junction had 2 bases not matched to a gene; V was cut back by 4 bases and J by 0 bases. This CDR3 region has 15 residues. CDR1 and CDR2 from the germline V gene are SGHRS and YFSETQ. In DNA form, the CDR3 reads TGCGCCAGCAGCCCGGGACAGGGCTCCTACAATGAGCAGTTCTTC. Translated, it gives CASSPGQGSYNEQFF.